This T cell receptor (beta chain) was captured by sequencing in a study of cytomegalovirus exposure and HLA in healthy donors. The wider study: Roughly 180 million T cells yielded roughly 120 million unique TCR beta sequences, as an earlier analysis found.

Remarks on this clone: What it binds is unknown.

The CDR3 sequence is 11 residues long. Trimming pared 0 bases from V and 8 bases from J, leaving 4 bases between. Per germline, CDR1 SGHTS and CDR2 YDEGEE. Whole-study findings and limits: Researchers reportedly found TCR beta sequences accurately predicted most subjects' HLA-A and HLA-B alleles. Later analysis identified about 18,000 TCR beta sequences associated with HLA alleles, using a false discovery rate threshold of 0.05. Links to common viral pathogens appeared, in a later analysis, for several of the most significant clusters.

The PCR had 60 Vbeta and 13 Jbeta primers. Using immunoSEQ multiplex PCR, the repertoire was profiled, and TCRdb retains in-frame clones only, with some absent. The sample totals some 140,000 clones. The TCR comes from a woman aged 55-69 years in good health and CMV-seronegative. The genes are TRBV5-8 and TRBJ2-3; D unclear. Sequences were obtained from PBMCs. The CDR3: CASSLGGTQYF. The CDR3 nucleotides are TGTGCCAGCAGCTTGGGAGGTACGCAGTATTTT.